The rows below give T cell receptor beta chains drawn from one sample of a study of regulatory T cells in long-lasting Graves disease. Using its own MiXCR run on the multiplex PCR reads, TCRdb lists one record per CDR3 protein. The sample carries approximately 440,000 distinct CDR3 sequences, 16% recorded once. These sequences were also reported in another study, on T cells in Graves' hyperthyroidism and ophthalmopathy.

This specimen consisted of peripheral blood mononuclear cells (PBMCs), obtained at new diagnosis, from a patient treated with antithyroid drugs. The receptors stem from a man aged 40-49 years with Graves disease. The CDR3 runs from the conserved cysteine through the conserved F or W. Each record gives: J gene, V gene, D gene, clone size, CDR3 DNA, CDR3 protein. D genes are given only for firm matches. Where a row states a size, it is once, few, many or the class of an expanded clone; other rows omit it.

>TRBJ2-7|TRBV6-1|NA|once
TGTGCCAGCAGTAATCGGGACGGAGCCTACGAGCAGTACTTC
CASSNRDGAYEQYF
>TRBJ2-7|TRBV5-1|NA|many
TGCGCCAGCAGCTTGGAGCCAGGGCGCTCCTACGAGCAGTACTTC
CASSLEPGRSYEQYF
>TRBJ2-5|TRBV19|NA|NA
TGTGCCAGTAGTATCTCCCCCGGCTCCTGGGAGCAAGAGACCCAGTACTTC
CASSISPGSWEQETQYF
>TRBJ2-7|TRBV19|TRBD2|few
TGTGCCAGTAGTATGGGCGCAGCGGGGGACGAGCAGTACTTC
CASSMGAAGDEQYF
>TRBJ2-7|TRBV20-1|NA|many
TGCAGTGCTAGAGATGCGGGTCAAGAGCAGTACTTC
CSARDAGQEQYF
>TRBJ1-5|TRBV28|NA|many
TGTGCCAGCAGTTTTGGGACTGATCGTTATCAGCCCCAGCATTTT
CASSFGTDRYQPQHF
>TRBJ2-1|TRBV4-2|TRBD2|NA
TGTGCCAGCAGCCAAGAACTCACTAGCGGGGTTAACAATGAGCAGTTCTTC
CASSQELTSGVNNEQFF
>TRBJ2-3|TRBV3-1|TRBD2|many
TGTGCCAGCAGCCAAGATGTATGGACTAGCGGGAGGGCCAGGGATACGCAGTATTTT
CASSQDVWTSGRARDTQYF
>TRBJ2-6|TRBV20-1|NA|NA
TGCAGTGCTAGAGACAGGCCGGGCTCTGGGGCCAACGTCCTGACTTTC
CSARDRPGSGANVLTF
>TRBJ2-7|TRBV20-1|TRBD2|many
TGCAGTGCTAGGGACCAAGCGGGAGGGCCCTACGAGCAGTACTTC
CSARDQAGGPYEQYF
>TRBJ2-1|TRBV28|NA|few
TGTGCCAGCAGTTTACTCTGGGGGGAGCAGTTCTTC
CASSLLWGEQFF
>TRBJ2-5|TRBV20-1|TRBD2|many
TGCAGTGCTCATCCGATGGGGGGGTGGGAGACCCAGTACTTC
CSAHPMGGWETQYF
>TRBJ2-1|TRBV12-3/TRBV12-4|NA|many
TGTGCCAGCAGTCCTGGGACCACCAATGAGCAGTTCTTC
CASSPGTTNEQFF
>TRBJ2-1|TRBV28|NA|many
TGTGCCAGCAGTTTATACGATTCCTACAATGAGCAGTTCTTC
CASSLYDSYNEQFF
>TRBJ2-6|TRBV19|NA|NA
TGTGCCAGTAGTATAAGCCTCTCTGGGGCCAACGTCCTGACTTTC
CASSISLSGANVLTF
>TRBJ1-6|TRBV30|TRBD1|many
TGTGCCTGGGAACAGGGGAGCTCCTATAATTCACCCCTCCACTTT
CAWEQGSSYNSPLHF
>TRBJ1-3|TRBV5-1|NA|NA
TGCGCCAGCAGCTACGGAAACACCATATATTTT
CASSYGNTIYF
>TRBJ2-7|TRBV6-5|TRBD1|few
TGTGCCAGCAGTTACTCTGGGACAGTCCCACTCGAGCAGTACTTC
CASSYSGTVPLEQYF
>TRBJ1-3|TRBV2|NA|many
TGTGCCAGCAGTGTATCGACAGTACTCTCTGGAAACACCATATATTTT
CASSVSTVLSGNTIYF
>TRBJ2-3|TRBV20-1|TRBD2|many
TGCAGTGCTAGTGTGGTGGGAGGGAGCACAGATACGCAGTATTTT
CSASVVGGSTDTQYF
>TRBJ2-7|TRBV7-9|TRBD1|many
TGTGCCAGCAGCTTAACCGGGACAGACTACGAGCAGTACTTC
CASSLTGTDYEQYF
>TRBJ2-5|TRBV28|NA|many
TGTGCCAGCAGTTTTAACACAGGGAAGACCCAGTACTTC
CASSFNTGKTQYF
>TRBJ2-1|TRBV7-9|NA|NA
TGTGCCAGCAGCTTAGGAGGGAAGGAGCAGTTCTTC
CASSLGGKEQFF
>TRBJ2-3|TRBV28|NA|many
TGTGCCAGCAGTTTATTATCAGATACGCAGTATTTT
CASSLLSDTQYF
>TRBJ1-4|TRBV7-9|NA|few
TGTGCCAGCAGCTTAGGCGGGGGTGAAAAACTGTTTTTT
CASSLGGGEKLFF
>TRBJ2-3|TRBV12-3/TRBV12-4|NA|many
TGTGCCAGCAGTTCGGTAGCGACAGATACGCAGTATTTT
CASSSVATDTQYF
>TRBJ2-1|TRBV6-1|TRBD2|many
TGTGCCAGCGGTAGGATTAGCGGGAGGATTGGTGAGCAGTTCTTC
CASGRISGRIGEQFF
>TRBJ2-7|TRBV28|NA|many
TGTGCCAGCAGTTTACTGGGGGCGTACTACGAGCAGTACTTC
CASSLLGAYYEQYF
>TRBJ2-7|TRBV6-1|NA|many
TGTGCCAGCACCCCACGATGGGGCGTGGAGCAGTACTTC
CASTPRWGVEQYF
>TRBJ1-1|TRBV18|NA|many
TGTGCCAGCTCACCGTCGGGGGAGTTTGAAGCTTTCTTT
CASSPSGEFEAFF
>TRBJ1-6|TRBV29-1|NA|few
TGCAGCGTAGGTCTAGGGGCAGGGGTTTCACCCCTCCACTTT
CSVGLGAGVSPLHF
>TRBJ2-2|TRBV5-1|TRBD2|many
TGCGCCAGCAGCCCCACAGCGACTAGCAGCGGGGAGCTGTTTTTT
CASSPTATSSGELFF
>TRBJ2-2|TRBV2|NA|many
TGTGCCAGCAGTGAAGGGGGCGCGGCCGGGGAGCTGTTTTTT
CASSEGGAAGELFF